This TCR beta chain was recorded in a study of T cells in Graves' hyperthyroidism and ophthalmopathy. This clonotype was seen repeatedly, ten times or more. TCR beta CDR3 sequences were amplified from RNA transcripts. RT-PCR in the first round (using the HTBI primer set) targeted the TCR CDR3. In TCRdb, the multiplex PCR reads were re-called with MiXCR into one record per CDR3 protein. The profile covers 380,000 or so distinct CDR3 sequences, with over 11% appearing a single time and approximately 23% taken by the ten largest. Sequencing was carried out using blood. This TCR came from a woman in her thirties with Graves' hyperthyroidism.

In nucleotides, the CDR3 is TGTGCCAGCAGCGCGGGACTCCTGCGCACAGATACGCAGTATTTT. Translation gives CASSAGLLRTDTQYF. The V call is TRBV9, the J call TRBJ2-3; the D gene is possibly TRBD2 (6 bases). The CDR3 extends over 15 amino acids. Germline V gene data show CDR1 as SGDLS and CDR2 as YYNGEE. V shed 3 bases and J shed 1 base, with 12 bases lying between them.